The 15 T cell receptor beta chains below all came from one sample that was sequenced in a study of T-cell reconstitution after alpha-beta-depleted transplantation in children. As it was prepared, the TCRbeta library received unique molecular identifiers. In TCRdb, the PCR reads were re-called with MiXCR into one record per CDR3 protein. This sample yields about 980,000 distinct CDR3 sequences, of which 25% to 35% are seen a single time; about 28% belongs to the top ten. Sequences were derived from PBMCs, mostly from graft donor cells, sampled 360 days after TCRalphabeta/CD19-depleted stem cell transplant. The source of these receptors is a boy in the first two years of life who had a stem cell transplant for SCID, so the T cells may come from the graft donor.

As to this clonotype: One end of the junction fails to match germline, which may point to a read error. DNA for the CDR3: TGCTGTGCTAGAGGAAGGACTATCTCCTACAATGAGCAGTTCTTC. Translated, it gives CCARGRTISYNEQFF. This sequence joins TRBV20-1 and TRBJ2-1; tentatively, D is TRBD2 (6 bases). The CDR3 runs 15 residues. Germline V lookup: CDR1 DFQATT, CDR2 SNEGSKA (reference sequence).

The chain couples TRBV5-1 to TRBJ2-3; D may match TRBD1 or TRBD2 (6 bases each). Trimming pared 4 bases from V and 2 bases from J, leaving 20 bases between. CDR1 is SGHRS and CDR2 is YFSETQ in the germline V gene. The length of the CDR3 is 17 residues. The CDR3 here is CASSPRGARLSTDTQYF. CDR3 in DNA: TGCGCCAGCAGCCCGAGGGGGGCTCGGCTCTCCACAGATACGCAGTATTTT.

CDR3 DNA: TGTGCCAGCAGCCCGGGGCGCACAGGGGACACCGGGGAGCTGTTTTTT. Translated, it gives CASSPGRTGDTGELFF. V gene TRBV7-6 combines with J gene TRBJ2-2; 7 bases fit TRBD1. The CDR3 spans 16 residues. J gave up 3 bases and V 5 bases, and 9 bases lay outside the gene matches. CDR1 is SGHVS, CDR2 FNYEAQ, per germline.

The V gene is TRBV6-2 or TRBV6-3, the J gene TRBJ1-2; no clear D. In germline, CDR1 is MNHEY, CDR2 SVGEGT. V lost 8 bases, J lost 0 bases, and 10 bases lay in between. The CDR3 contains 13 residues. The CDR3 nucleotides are TGTGCCAGCCGGACGGTTGCTAACTATGGCTACACCTTC. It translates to CASRTVANYGYTF.

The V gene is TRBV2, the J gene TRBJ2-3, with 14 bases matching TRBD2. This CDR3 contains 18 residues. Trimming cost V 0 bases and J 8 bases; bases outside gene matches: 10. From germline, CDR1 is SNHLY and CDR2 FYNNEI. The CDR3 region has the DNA TGTGCCAGCAGTGAAGCGCGCTGGACTAGCGGGGGGACGGGTACGCAGTATTTT. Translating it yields CASSEARWTSGGTGTQYF.

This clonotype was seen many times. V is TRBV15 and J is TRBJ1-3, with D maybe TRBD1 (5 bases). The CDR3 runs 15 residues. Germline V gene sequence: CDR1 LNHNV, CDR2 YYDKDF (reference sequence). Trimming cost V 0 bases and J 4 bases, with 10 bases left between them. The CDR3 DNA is TGTGCCACCAGCAGAGAAGGGGTTCGAGGAAACACCATATATTTT. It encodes CATSREGVRGNTIYF.

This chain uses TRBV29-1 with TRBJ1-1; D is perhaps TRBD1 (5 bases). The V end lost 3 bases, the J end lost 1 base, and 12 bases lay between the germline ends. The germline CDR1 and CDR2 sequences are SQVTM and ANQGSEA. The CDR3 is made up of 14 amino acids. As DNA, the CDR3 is TGCAGCGTTGAGAAGGGGCTAGGGAACACTGAAGCTTTCTTT. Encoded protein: CSVEKGLGNTEAFF.

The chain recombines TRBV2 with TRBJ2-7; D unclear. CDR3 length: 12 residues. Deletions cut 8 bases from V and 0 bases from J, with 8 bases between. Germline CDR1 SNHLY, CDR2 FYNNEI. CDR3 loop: CASYNNSYEQYF. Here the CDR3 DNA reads TGTGCCAGCTACAACAACTCCTACGAGCAGTACTTC.

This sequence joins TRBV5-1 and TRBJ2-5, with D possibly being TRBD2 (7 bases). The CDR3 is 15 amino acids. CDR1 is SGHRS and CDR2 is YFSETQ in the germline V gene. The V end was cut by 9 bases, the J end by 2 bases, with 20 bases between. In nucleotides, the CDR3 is TGCGCCACCGCCCGGGGGGCTCTGGGTCAAGAGACCCAGTACTTC. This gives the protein CATARGALGQETQYF. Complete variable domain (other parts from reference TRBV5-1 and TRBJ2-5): KAGVTQTPRYLIKTRGQQVTLSCSPISGHRSVSWYQQTPGQGLQFLFEYFSETQRNKGNFPGRFSGRQFSNSRSEMNVSTLELGDSALYLCATARGALGQETQYFGPGTRLLVL.

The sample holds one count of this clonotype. The CDR3 DNA follows: TGTGCCACCAGTGATTTGCGGGCGAACACCGGGGAGCTGTTTTTT. Encoded protein: CATSDLRANTGELFF. The chain combines TRBV24-1 with TRBJ2-2; D call uncertain. V was shortened by 0 bases and J by 0 bases, with 4 bases between the two germline ends. The CDR3 extends over 15 amino acids. Germline V lookup: CDR1 KGHDR, CDR2 SFDVKD.

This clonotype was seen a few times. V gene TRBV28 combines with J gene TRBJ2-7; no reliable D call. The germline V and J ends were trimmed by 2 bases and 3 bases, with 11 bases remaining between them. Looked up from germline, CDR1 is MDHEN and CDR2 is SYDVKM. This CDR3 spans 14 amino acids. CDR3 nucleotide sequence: TGTGCCAGCAGTTTACCTCTTTCCCTCTACGAGCAGTACTTC. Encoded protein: CASSLPLSLYEQYF.

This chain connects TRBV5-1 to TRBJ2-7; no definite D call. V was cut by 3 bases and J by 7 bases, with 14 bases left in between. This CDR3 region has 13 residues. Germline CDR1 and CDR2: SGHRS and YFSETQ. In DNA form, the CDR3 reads TGCGCCAGCAGCTGGGATTTTACTATGGAGCAGTACTTC. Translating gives CASSWDFTMEQYF.

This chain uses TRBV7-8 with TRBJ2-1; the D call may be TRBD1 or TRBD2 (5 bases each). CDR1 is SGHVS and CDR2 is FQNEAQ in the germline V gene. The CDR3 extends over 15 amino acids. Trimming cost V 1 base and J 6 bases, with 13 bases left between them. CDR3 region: CASSLDGGWFNEQFF. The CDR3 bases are TGTGCCAGCAGCTTAGATGGGGGATGGTTCAATGAGCAGTTCTTC.

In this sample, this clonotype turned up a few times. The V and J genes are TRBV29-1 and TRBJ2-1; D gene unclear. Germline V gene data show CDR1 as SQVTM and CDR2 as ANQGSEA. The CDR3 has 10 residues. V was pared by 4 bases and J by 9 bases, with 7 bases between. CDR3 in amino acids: CSVGWGEQFF. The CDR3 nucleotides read TGCAGCGTTGGTTGGGGTGAGCAGTTCTTC.

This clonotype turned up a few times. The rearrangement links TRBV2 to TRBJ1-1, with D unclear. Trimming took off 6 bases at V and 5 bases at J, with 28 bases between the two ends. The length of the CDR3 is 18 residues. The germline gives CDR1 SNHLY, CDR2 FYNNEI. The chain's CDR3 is CASRPSLAETSRRTEAFF. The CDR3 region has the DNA TGTGCCAGCAGGCCCTCACTGGCCGAGACAAGTCGAAGGACTGAAGCTTTCTTT.